These 17 T cell receptor beta chains share one sample of origin, sequenced in a study of blood T cell repertoires in COVID-19. Clones were sequenced by immunoSEQ multiplex PCR, and TCRdb holds only the in-frame ones, with some missing. The profile shows approximately 300,000 clones, around 90% of them singletons. The sequenced material came from PBMCs or T cells enriched from blood (not recorded which). These receptor sequences come from a woman aged 30 to 39 who had recovered from COVID-19.

This clone was seen a handful of times. This chain links TRBV6-5 with TRBJ2-7; tentative D call: TRBD2 (5 bases). In germline, CDR1 is MNHEY, CDR2 SVGAGI. The V and J ends lost 5 bases and 12 bases respectively, with 20 bases between them. The length of the CDR3 is 13 residues. The CDR3 bases are TGTGCCAGCAGTCCTCCCGGGCAACTAGTTAGGTACTTC. This encodes CASSPPGQLVRYF.

The chain joins TRBV28 to TRBJ1-6; 9 bases map to TRBD1. V lost 4 bases, J lost 5 bases, and 9 bases stayed unmatched. The CDR3 loop spans 17 amino acids. Germline values: CDR1 MDHEN, CDR2 SYDVKM. CDR3: CASSSLSYRGHNSPLHF. Written as DNA, the CDR3 is TGTGCCAGCAGTTCACTTAGCTACAGGGGGCATAATTCACCCCTCCACTTT.

This chain joins TRBV21-1 and TRBJ2-5; the table calls TRBD1, which could not be checked here. TRBV21-1 is a pseudogene. The CDR3 length is 17 residues. The CDR3 sequence: CASSPWGGQAYRETQYF. CDR3 coding DNA: TGTGCCAGCAGCCCCTGGGGAGGACAGGCCTACAGGGAGACCCAGTACTTC.

This chain uses TRBV5-4 with TRBJ2-3, with 10 nucleotides matching TRBD2. Germline V gene sequence: CDR1 SGHNT, CDR2 YYREEE (reference sequence). There are 16 residues in the CDR3. V lost 0 bases, J lost 3 bases, and 4 bases stayed unmatched. This CDR3 is CASSLAASGRTDTQYF. The CDR3, as DNA: TGTGCCAGCAGCTTGGCCGCTAGCGGGAGAACAGATACGCAGTATTTT.

Only a few counts were recorded for this clone. V is TRBV28 and J is TRBJ1-4, with D hard to call. V was cut by 6 bases and J by 1 base, with 15 bases left in between. CDR1 MDHEN and CDR2 SYDVKM come from the germline V gene. The CDR3 extends over 16 amino acids. The CDR3 bases are TGTGCCAGCAGCCCCCTTGGGCTTAGAACTAATGAAAAACTGTTTTTT. Amino acid sequence: CASSPLGLRTNEKLFF.

This CDR3 is CASSSGTGTSGYTF. The CDR3 DNA is TGTGCCAGCAGCTCCGGGACAGGGACTTCTGGCTACACCTTC. The rearrangement links TRBV28 to TRBJ1-2; TRBD1 matches 9 bases. This CDR3 has 14 amino acids. Germline values: CDR1 MDHEN, CDR2 SYDVKM. V dropped 6 bases and J dropped 7; count of bases not matched to a gene: 9.

V usage is TRBV15 and J usage is TRBJ1-2; 7 bases agree with TRBD1. CDR1 LNHNV and CDR2 YYDKDF come from the germline V gene (reference sequence). With 4 bases clipped from V and 4 bases from J, the junction kept 9 bases outside the gene matches. CDR3 size: 15 residues. Here the CDR3 reads CATSTSQTGVYGYTF. In DNA form, the CDR3 reads TGTGCCACCAGCACAAGCCAAACAGGGGTCTATGGCTACACCTTC.

The chain couples TRBV3-1 (or the pseudogene TRBV3-2) to TRBJ2-1; D is possibly TRBD2 (7 bases). The CDR3 is 17 residues long. V was cut by 4 bases and J by 15 bases, with 31 bases left in between. Germline V CDR1 and CDR2: LGHDT, YNNKEL (reference sequence). CDR3 region: CASSPRKGGLPEKFAFF. The CDR3 nucleotides are TGTGCCAGCAGCCCAAGGAAAGGGGGACTACCAGAGAAGTTTGCGTTCTTC.

The V call is TRBV7-6, the J call TRBJ2-7; 8 bases agree with TRBD1. The CDR3 sequence is 15 residues long. J lost 3 bases, V lost 5 bases, and 9 bases had no gene match. The germline CDR1 and CDR2 sequences are SGHVS and FNYEAQ. CDR3 coding DNA: TGTGCCAGCAGCACGAACTTTGGGACAGGCTACGAGCAGTACTTC. Its translation: CASSTNFGTGYEQYF. Using reference TRBV7-6 and TRBJ2-7 for the parts outside the CDR3, the full variable domain is GAGVSQSPRYKVTKRGQDVALRCDPISGHVSLYWYRQALGQGPEFLTYFNYEAQQDKSGLPNDRFSAERPEGSISTLTIQRTEQRDSAMYRCASSTNFGTGYEQYFGPGTRLTVT.

This chain links TRBV4-1 with TRBJ2-7, with TRBD1 as a possible D gene (5 bases). Trimming left V 4 bases short and J 0 bases short, with 13 bases between. This CDR3 is built from 15 residues. The germline gives CDR1 MGHRA, CDR2 YSYEKL. This CDR3 reads CASSLDLDSSYEQYF. The CDR3 bases are TGCGCCAGCAGCCTAGATTTAGACAGCTCCTACGAGCAGTACTTC.

In this sample, this clone turned up once. This chain connects TRBV7-9 to TRBJ2-7; TRBD1 aligns across 10 bases. CDR1 is SEHNR, CDR2 FQNEAQ, per germline (reference sequence). This CDR3 comprises 14 residues. Unmatched junction bases numbered 8, after V lost 7 bases and J lost 5 bases. The CDR3 nucleotides read TGTGCCAGCACGCGGACAGGGGGGTCCCACGAGCAGTACTTC. Amino acid sequence: CASTRTGGSHEQYF.

The chain employs TRBV14 and TRBJ2-7; 7 nucleotides match TRBD1. Per the germline V gene, CDR1 is SGHDN and CDR2 is FVKESK. The CDR3 length is 15 residues. Trimming at V came to 4 bases and at J to 2 bases, leaving 8 bases not matched to a gene. For the CDR3, the DNA is TGTGCCAGCAGCCCAGACAGGGTGCGGACCTACGAGCAGTACTTC. Translated, it gives CASSPDRVRTYEQYF.

This chain links TRBV6-2 or TRBV6-3 with TRBJ1-2, with D perhaps matching TRBD1 (5 bases). Germline values: CDR1 MNHEY, CDR2 SVGEGT. The length of the CDR3 is 14 residues. The V end was cut by 4 bases, the J end by 1 base, with 10 bases between. In nucleotides, the CDR3 is TGTGCCAGCAGTTCCCCCCAGGGTAACTATGGCTACACCTTC. Protein sequence: CASSSPQGNYGYTF.

The rearrangement links TRBV30 to TRBJ1-5; maybe TRBD1 (5 bases). V was shortened by 3 bases and J by 6 bases, with 12 bases between the two germline ends. The length of the CDR3 is 13 residues. Per germline, CDR1 GTSNPN and CDR2 SVGIG (reference sequence). The CDR3, as DNA: TGTGCCTGGAGCCAGGGAGGTGGTCAGCCCCAGCATTTT. It translates to CAWSQGGGQPQHF.

In DNA form, the CDR3 reads TGTGCCAGCAGCAACCGCCGGACAGCAGACTATGGCTACACCTTC. This translates into CASSNRRTADYGYTF. V is TRBV7-2 and J is TRBJ1-2, with a weak D call TRBD1 (6 bases). Per germline, CDR1 SGHTA and CDR2 FQGNSA. The V gene lost 5 bases and the J gene lost 3 bases, with 16 bases spanning the gap. The CDR3 runs to 15 residues.

The chain is built from TRBV10-2 and TRBJ2-5; 9 bases align to TRBD2. The CDR3 length is 13 residues. The junction had 2 bases not matched to a gene; V was cut back by 6 bases and J by 3 bases. Germline CDR1 is WSHSY and CDR2 is SAAADI. The CDR3 DNA reads TGCGCCAGCAGCCCTAGCGGGGAAGAGACCCAGTACTTC. Amino acids: CASSPSGEETQYF.

Points on this clone: Other DNA sequences in this specimen translate into the identical CDR3. The chain recombines TRBV12-3 or TRBV12-4 with TRBJ1-2; 9 bases map to TRBD1. Trimming at V came to 5 bases and at J to 6 bases, leaving 4 bases not matched to a gene. The CDR3 has 13 residues. This CDR3 is CASSPGTGNGYTF. The CDR3 coding sequence is TGTGCCAGCAGTCCCGGGACAGGGAATGGCTACACCTTC.